This TCR beta chain appears in the sequencing data of a study of T cell responses to AZD1222 COVID-19 vaccine. As for the study in general: Investigators merged groups given second doses at roughly 4 or roughly 12 weeks.

About this clone itself: What it recognizes is unknown.

Data came from immunoSEQ multiplex PCR; TCRdb stores just in-frame clones and leaves some out. The data show 100,000 to 150,000 clones, with about nine tenths seen just once and roughly 7% held by the top ten. Study results and limitations: The reported proportion of spike-specific TCRs targeting unmutated variant regions was nearly half. The donor group comprised mostly white British people and more females; the analysis possibly underestimated clonal diversity. No day 14 peak samples; only post-peak repertoires were characterized.

V was cut by 6 bases and J by 2 bases, with 11 bases left in between. The CDR3 totals 13 residues. Per germline, CDR1 MNHEY and CDR2 SVGEGT. The material was peripheral blood, obtained on day 0 of AZD1222 vaccination. The genes are TRBV6-2 or TRBV6-3 and TRBJ2-7; possibly TRBD1 for D (5 bases). This clonotype was sampled from an adult in good health. The CDR3 bases are TGTGCCAGCAGCTCCGACAGAACCTACGAGCAGTACTTC. It specifies CASSSDRTYEQYF.